This T cell receptor beta chain emerged from a study of blood T cell repertoires in COVID-19. Study overall: The study drew acute and convalescent COVID-19 samples from the United States, Italy and Spain. Sources were T cells, B-cell-depleted T cells, or PBMCs; the material itself was cDNA or gDNA.

The germline V gene has CDR1 MNHEY and CDR2 SVGAGI. CDR3 length: 14 amino acids. Deletions cut 7 bases from V and 0 bases from J, with 10 bases between. Assay used: immunoSEQ multiplex PCR; TCRdb lists only in-frame clones, some missing. This table holds fewer than 75,000 clones, 70% to 90% found once. The source is a man between 60 and 75 years old with active or convalescent COVID-19. J is TRBJ1-5 and V is TRBV6-5; D is ambiguous. Sequenced: peripheral blood. This CDR3 reads CASTAVDSNQPQHF. Written as DNA, the CDR3 is TGTGCCAGCACCGCAGTCGATAGCAATCAGCCCCAGCATTTT.